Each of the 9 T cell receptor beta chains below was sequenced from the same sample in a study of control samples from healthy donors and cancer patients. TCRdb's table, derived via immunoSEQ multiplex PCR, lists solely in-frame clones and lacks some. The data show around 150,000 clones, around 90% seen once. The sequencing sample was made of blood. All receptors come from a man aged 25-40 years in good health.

CDR3 nucleotides: TGTGCCAGCTCATCGGGTGGGGGGGCGAACACTGAAGCTTTCTTT. Residues: CASSSGGGANTEAFF. The rearrangement joins TRBV18 to TRBJ1-1; TRBD1 might be the D (6 bases). This CDR3 is built from 15 residues. The germline gives CDR1 KGHSH, CDR2 LQKENI. Trimming pared 5 bases from V and 1 base from J, leaving 14 bases between.

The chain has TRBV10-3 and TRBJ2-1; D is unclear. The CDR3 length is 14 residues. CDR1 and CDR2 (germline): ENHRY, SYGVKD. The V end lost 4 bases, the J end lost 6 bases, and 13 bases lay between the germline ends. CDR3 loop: CAISGTESSNEQFF. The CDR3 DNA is TGTGCCATCAGTGGAACGGAAAGTTCCAATGAGCAGTTCTTC.

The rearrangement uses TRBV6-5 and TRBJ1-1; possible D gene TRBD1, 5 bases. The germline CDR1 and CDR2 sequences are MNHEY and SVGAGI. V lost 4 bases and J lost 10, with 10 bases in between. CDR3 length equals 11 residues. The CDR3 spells CASSSVTGAFF. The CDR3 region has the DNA TGTGCCAGCAGTTCCGTAACAGGAGCTTTCTTT.

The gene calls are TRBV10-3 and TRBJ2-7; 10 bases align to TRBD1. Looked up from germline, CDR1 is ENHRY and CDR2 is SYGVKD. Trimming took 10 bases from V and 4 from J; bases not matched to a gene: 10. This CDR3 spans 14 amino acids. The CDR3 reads CASRTGGSSYEQYF. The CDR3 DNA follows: TGTGCCAGTAGGACAGGGGGATCCTCTTACGAGCAGTACTTC.

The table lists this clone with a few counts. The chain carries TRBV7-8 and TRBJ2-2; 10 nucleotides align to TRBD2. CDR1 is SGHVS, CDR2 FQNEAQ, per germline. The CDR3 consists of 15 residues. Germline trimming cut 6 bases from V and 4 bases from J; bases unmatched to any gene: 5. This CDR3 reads CASSSGRIGTGELFF. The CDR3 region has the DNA TGTGCCAGCAGTAGCGGGAGGATCGGCACCGGGGAGCTGTTTTTT.

CDR3 loop: CASRQRGTGELFF. The CDR3 nucleotides are TGTGCCAGCCGCCAGCGGGGGACCGGGGAGCTGTTTTTT. V is TRBV12-3 or TRBV12-4 and J is TRBJ2-2; 8 positions agree with TRBD2. This CDR3 is 13 amino acids long. The J segment lost 5 bases and the V segment lost 8 bases, leaving 4 bases of the junction unmatched.

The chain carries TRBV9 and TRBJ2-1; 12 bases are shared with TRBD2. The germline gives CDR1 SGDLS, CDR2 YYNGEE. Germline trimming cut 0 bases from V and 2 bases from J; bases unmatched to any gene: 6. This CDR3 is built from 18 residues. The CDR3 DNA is TGTGCCAGCAGCGTAGGGCTAGCGGGGGGGCCGGCCTACAATGAGCAGTTCTTC. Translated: CASSVGLAGGPAYNEQFF.

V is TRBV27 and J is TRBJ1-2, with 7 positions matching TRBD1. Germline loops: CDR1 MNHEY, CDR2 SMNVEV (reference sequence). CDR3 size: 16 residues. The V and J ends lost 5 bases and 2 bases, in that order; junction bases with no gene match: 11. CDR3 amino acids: CASSDRDSPRNYGYTF. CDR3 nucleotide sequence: TGTGCCAGCAGTGACCGGGACAGCCCCCGAAACTATGGCTACACCTTC.

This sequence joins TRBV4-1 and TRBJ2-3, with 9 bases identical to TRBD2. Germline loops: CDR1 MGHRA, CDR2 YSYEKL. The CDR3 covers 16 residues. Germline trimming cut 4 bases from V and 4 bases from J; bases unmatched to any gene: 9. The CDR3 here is CASSPRAGGGADTQYF. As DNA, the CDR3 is TGCGCCAGCAGCCCAAGGGCGGGAGGGGGGGCAGATACGCAGTATTTT.